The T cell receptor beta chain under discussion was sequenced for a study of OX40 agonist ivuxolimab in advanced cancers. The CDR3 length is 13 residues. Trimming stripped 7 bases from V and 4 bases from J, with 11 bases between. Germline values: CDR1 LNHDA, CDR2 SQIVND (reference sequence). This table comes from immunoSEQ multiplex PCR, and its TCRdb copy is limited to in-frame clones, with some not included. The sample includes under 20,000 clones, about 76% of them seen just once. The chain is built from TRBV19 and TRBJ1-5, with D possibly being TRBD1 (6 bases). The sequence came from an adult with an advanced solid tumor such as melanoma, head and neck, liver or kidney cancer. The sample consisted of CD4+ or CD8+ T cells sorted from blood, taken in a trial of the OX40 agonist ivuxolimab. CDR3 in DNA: TGTGCCAGTACCCCAGGACAGAATCAGCCCCAGCATTTT. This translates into CASTPGQNQPQHF.